The sequence of this T cell receptor beta chain was determined in a study of neurological immune-mediated disorders (dated by TCRdb to between 2017 and 2020). Describing the broader study: Of the roughly 34 multiple sclerosis patients, around 30 had relapsing-remitting MS and 3 had secondary progressive MS. Peripheral blood TCR-beta repertoires from HTLV-I-associated myelopathy (HAM/TSP) patients, multiple sclerosis patients and healthy controls were compared by UMI-based sequencing. The 95 to 110 TCR-beta libraries covered PBMC samples along with longitudinal samples, technical triplicates, and paired sorted CD4+ and CD8+ T-cell subsets. The cohort was made up of about 66 subjects, consisting of around 14 HAM/TSP patients, 34 multiple sclerosis patients and approximately 20 healthy controls. Overall results and qualifications from the work: Across subjects, expanded clones never shared an identical CDR3 amino acid sequence, which suggests that the TCR-beta repertoires in every group were private. The highest TCR clonal expansion was observed in HAM/TSP patients, whereas the lowest was observed in MS patients, even when compared with healthy controls. No clinical or MRI features were associated with the MS cluster, and the authors said that larger cohorts are needed. In a phylogenetic analysis, the repertoires of 18 out of 34 MS patients fell into a single cluster of related CDR3 sequences, pointing to a possible signature at the repertoire level.

cDNA was synthesized by template-switch 5'RACE using a primer carrying a 10-nucleotide random unique molecular identifier by which each TCR transcript was tagged. Every sequencing run yielded over 200 million TCR-beta sequences covering 15-18 subjects. The RNeasy kit was used to extract total RNA. TCR-beta VDJ regions were amplified with primers for the TCR constant region and the 5'RACE anchor, using the KAPA Real-time Library Amplification kit. Sample indexes and Illumina adaptors were added in a first PCR, after which library yield was increased in a second PCR. After purification with Ampure beads, the TCR product of roughly 650 bp was size-selected on a 2% E-gel SizeSelection system. Before pooling, library quality was assessed on a Bioanalyzer, concentration was determined with Qubit, and library quantification was performed with the Kapa Library Quantification kit. Libraries were sequenced paired-end 2 x 150 bp on an Illumina HiSeq 2500. To increase sequence diversity, about 23-30% phiX was spiked into each library pool. The study's processing was this. The UMI-based MiGEC pipeline processed quality-filtered reads and removed over 80% of raw TCR sequences during error correction. IMGT germline references were used for aligning VDJ genes, and each clonotype was defined as a unique CDR3 amino acid sequence together with its V-J genes. Clonal expansion, Shannon diversity and CDR3 relatedness were evaluated with VDJtools (CalcPairwiseDistances, ClusterSamples), while phylogenetic trees were built in CLCbio workbench. Using coefficient-of-variation modelling across technical triplicates, the study counted a clone as expanded if it had at least 8 unique UMIs. The public reads were quality trimmed at Q25 with fastp and then assembled into clones with MiXCR by TCRdb, keeping productive beta chains. Rows are combined by CDR3 protein, so each entry shows the most common genes and DNA. None of the V and J calls come from the authors' own analysis; TCRdb made them. Here the sample has tens of thousands of distinct CDR3 sequences; 2% to 3% occur a single time. The top ten hold over 0.95% of the sample.

The germline V gene (reference sequence) provides CDR1 LGHDT and CDR2 YNNKEL. Cut back by 1 base and 1 base, the V and J ends lie 7 bases apart. From cysteine to phenylalanine, the CDR3 is 14 amino acids long. The kept DNA is CDR3 alone, 42 bases in frame from the first base. Libraries from unsorted PBMCs were made from 2 million PBMCs kept in RNAlater at -80 degrees C until RNA extraction. Multiple sclerosis patients were enrolled in a US clinical protocol evaluating disease progression by magnetic resonance imaging. PBMCs were separated from peripheral blood using Ficoll-Hypaque density gradient centrifugation and then cryopreserved in liquid nitrogen. Ten or more counts support this clonotype. Its target antigen remains unknown. The record has no base qualities; no much larger clone is one base away.

This sequence was found in a woman aged 30 to 39 with multiple sclerosis. Recombination connected TRBV3-1 to TRBJ1-1; the D gene lacks a confident call. What was sequenced was PBMCs. The DNA sequence is given as TGTGCCAGCAGCCAAGGACACCCGAACACTGAAGCTTTCTTT. Its protein product is CASSQGHPNTEAFF.